This TCR beta chain was captured in a study of shared clonotypes between healthy human individuals. About the study: Ranging from 18 to 49 in age, donors were two women and three men. Each donor's CD8 memory used one plate, CD8 naive two, each CD4 subset three. General study results and limits: Sequencing depth was predicted to influence how clonotypes are shared among donors. Clonotype sharing across a few donors was observed for around 4.8% of naive CD4 clonotypes.

The germline V gene encodes CDR1 SGHAT and CDR2 FQNNGV. The CDR3 runs 14 residues. Deletions cut 7 bases from V and 5 bases from J, with 17 bases between. TCRdb's copy holds only in-frame clones and misses some; the assay was immunoSEQ multiplex PCR. The table lists around 700,000 clones, about three quarters of them singletons. The table lists this clone with a few counts. Its antigen is currently unknown. The chain employs TRBV11-2 and TRBJ1-1; a possible D gene is TRBD1 (5 bases). The specimen was memory CD4+ T cells sorted from blood. This sample's subset: CD45RA-negative fraction. The TCR comes from a woman in her twenties or thirties in good health. CDR3 protein: CASTNRGGSTEAFF. CDR3 DNA sequence: TGTGCCAGCACCAACCGGGGGGGTTCGACTGAAGCTTTCTTT.